The clone carrying this T cell receptor beta chain was observed once. Germline assignment: CDR1 SGDLS and CDR2 YYNGEE. Trimming stripped 3 bases from V and 3 bases from J, with 9 bases between. The CDR3 totals 13 residues. This sample was included in a study of blood T cell repertoires in COVID-19. Study-wide context: The United States, Italy and Spain provided the acute and convalescent COVID-19 samples. Sources were T cells, B-cell-depleted T cells, or PBMCs; the material itself was cDNA or gDNA.

Per the original data handling: Reference gene primer amplification in the assay estimated nucleated cell counts. The assay was immunoSEQ multiplex PCR, and TCRdb's table has in-frame clones only and misses some. The V and J calls and the clone size are those of that table, but D and trimming were determined from the DNA. The sample records over 450,000 clones, 85% to 90% being singletons. The sequenced material came from peripheral blood. The TCR originated in a woman between 50 and 59 years old with COVID-19, enrolled during active disease. V usage is TRBV9 and J usage is TRBJ1-1; D is uncertain. CDR3 DNA sequence: TGTGCCAGCAGCGGCCGGGTTGACACTGAAGCTTTCTTT. It yields the protein CASSGRVDTEAFF.